This T cell receptor (beta chain) was captured by sequencing in a study of T cell responses to AZD1222 COVID-19 vaccine. Findings and caveats of the study: The breadth and depth of Spike-specific TCRs increased once two AZD1222 doses had been given. In the spike-specific TCR repertoire, nearly half reportedly target unmutated variant regions.

In germline, CDR1 is LGHDT, CDR2 YNNKEL (reference sequence). The CDR3 totals 16 residues. Between the trimmed V and J ends, which lost 0 bases and 2 bases, there was a span of 13 bases. This clone showed up just a few times. The target antigen is unknown. Produced via immunoSEQ multiplex PCR; TCRdb's table is partial and in-frame only. The table includes about 110,000 clones, roughly nine tenths detected once. The chain uses TRBV3-1 (or the pseudogene TRBV3-2) and TRBJ2-5; tentative D call: TRBD2 (5 bases). The sample was peripheral blood, taken on day 0 of MenACWY control vaccination. The sequence was collected from an adult in good health. The chain's CDR3 is CASSQERGLGQETQYF. DNA for the CDR3: TGTGCCAGCAGCCAAGAAAGAGGGTTGGGACAAGAGACCCAGTACTTC.